This TCR beta chain was identified in a study of CD8+CD57+ T cells in acquired aplastic anemia. Study-level findings and limits: The number of CD8+ CDR3 sequences shared by patients and controls was roughly 30.

The CDR3 consists of 12 residues. The V end was cut by 4 bases, the J end by 6 bases, with 10 bases between. CDR1 and CDR2 from the germline V gene are SQVTM and ANQGSEA. Points on this clonotype: The antigen is undetermined.

Profiling of TCR beta VDJ combinations and CDR3 sequences used genomic DNA as template. TCRdb itself ran the reads through MiXCR, one entry per CDR3 protein. The top ten clones hold about 1.8% of a sample with under 200,000 distinct CDR3 sequences, roughly half of them seen once. All sequencing subjects had displayed CD8+CD57+ cell expansion on flow cytometry. Patients had undergone no therapy by the time their blood was sampled. This chain joins TRBV29-1 and TRBJ2-1, with D unclear. Input material: sorted CD4+, CD8+, or CD8+CD57+ T cells (not recorded which) from PBMCs. The TCR originated in a human donor with aplastic anemia. CDR3 sequence: CSVGWQFNEQFF. CDR3 DNA sequence: TGCAGCGTTGGCTGGCAGTTCAATGAGCAGTTCTTC.